Below, 12 T cell receptor beta chains from the same sample are listed, as sequenced in a study of shared clonotypes between healthy human individuals. Sequencing was performed with immunoSEQ multiplex PCR; in TCRdb, only in-frame clones are kept and a portion is missing. The sample holds roughly 1.4 million clones, 97% to 99% seen once. The sequenced material came from naive CD4+ T cells sorted from blood. Sample subset: CD45RA+ positively selected. The receptor source for this set is a man aged 25 to 40 in good health.

This chain links TRBV7-2 with TRBJ2-1; D is possibly TRBD2 (5 bases). Trimming left V 2 bases short and J 1 base short, with 18 bases between. Germline V gene lookup returns CDR1 SGHTA and CDR2 FQGNSA. This CDR3 is 18 amino acids long. Here the CDR3 reads CASSLSLIRELSYNEQFF. The CDR3, as DNA: TGTGCCAGCAGCTTATCTTTGATAAGGGAGTTATCCTACAATGAGCAGTTCTTC.

Only one count was recorded for this clone. This chain joins TRBV6-5 and TRBJ2-3; 8 bases map to TRBD2. This CDR3 is built from 15 residues. V shed 6 bases and J 3 bases; nucleotides not matched to a gene: 8. Germline V gene sequence: CDR1 MNHEY, CDR2 SVGAGI. The CDR3 bases are TGTGCCAGCAGACTAGCGGCCACCCGAACAGATACGCAGTATTTT. Protein product: CASRLAATRTDTQYF.

This CDR3 reads CASSLEPTKVYEQYF. The CDR3 bases are TGCGCCAGCAGCTTGGAGCCAACGAAAGTCTACGAGCAGTACTTC. The rearrangement joins TRBV5-1 to TRBJ2-7; no definite D call. CDR3 length: 15 residues. Trimming stripped 0 bases from V and 3 bases from J, with 13 bases between. CDR1 is SGHRS and CDR2 is YFSETQ in the germline V gene.

This sequence joins TRBV19 and TRBJ1-2, with D maybe TRBD1 (5 bases). The CDR3 is 14 amino acids. Trimming left V 5 bases short and J 2 bases short, with 12 bases between. Germline V gene lookup returns CDR1 LNHDA and CDR2 SQIVND (reference sequence). Here the CDR3 reads CASSLAGTNYGYTF. CDR3 DNA sequence: TGTGCCAGTAGTCTGGCAGGGACCAACTATGGCTACACCTTC. Supplemented by reference TRBV19 and TRBJ1-2, the full variable domain reads DGGITQSPKYLFRKEGQNVTLSCEQNLNHDAMYWYRQDPGQGLRLIYYSQIVNDFQKGDIAEGYSVSREKKESFPLTVTSAQKNPTAFYLCASSLAGTNYGYTFGSGTRLTVV.

The chain joins TRBV29-1 to TRBJ1-2; a possible D gene is TRBD1 (5 bases). CDR1 is SQVTM and CDR2 is ANQGSEA in the germline V gene. Trimming took 8 bases from V and 6 from J, leaving 13 bases between them. CDR3 length: 11 amino acids. The CDR3 spells CSTSGTHGYTF. In DNA form, the CDR3 reads TGCAGCACAAGTGGGACTCATGGCTACACCTTC.

The chain couples TRBV19 to TRBJ2-3; TRBD1 aligns across 10 bases. Germline V gene lookup returns CDR1 LNHDA and CDR2 SQIVND (reference sequence). V lost 3 bases, J lost 2 bases, and 8 bases stayed unmatched. The CDR3 consists of 17 residues. CDR3: CASSMGSGTGVTDTQYF. CDR3 DNA: TGTGCCAGTAGTATGGGATCCGGGACAGGGGTCACAGATACGCAGTATTTT.

V is TRBV5-4 and J is TRBJ2-3, with 7 positions matching TRBD2. Germline CDR1 reads SGHNT; CDR2 reads YYREEE (reference sequence). Trimming took 3 bases from V and 4 from J; bases not matched to a gene: 11. The CDR3 contains 16 residues. This CDR3 reads CASSSGGRERSDTQYF. The CDR3 DNA sequence: TGTGCCAGCAGCTCGGGCGGGCGGGAGCGGTCAGATACGCAGTATTTT.

Only one count was recorded for this clone. The rearrangement links TRBV5-6 to TRBJ2-1; 8 bases line up with TRBD2. CDR1 SGHDT and CDR2 YYEEEE come from the germline V gene. V was pared by 4 bases and J by 5 bases, with 8 bases of the junction left unmatched. This CDR3 has 15 residues. The CDR3 loop is CASSRGLAGNNEQFF. The CDR3 nucleotides are TGTGCCAGCAGCCGGGGCCTAGCGGGTAACAATGAGCAGTTCTTC.

Points on this clone: Within the sample, other DNA sequences also encode this same CDR3. The V gene is TRBV18, the J gene TRBJ2-1; unclear D gene. This CDR3 contains 13 residues. CDR1 is KGHSH and CDR2 is LQKENI in the germline V gene. V was pared by 3 bases and J by 6 bases, with 9 bases between. CDR3 protein: CASSPGSGNEQFF. CDR3 DNA: TGTGCCAGCTCACCGGGGTCAGGCAATGAGCAGTTCTTC.

V usage is TRBV14 and J usage is TRBJ1-4; maybe TRBD1 (5 bases). V lost 7 bases and J 3 bases, leaving 12 bases between the germline ends. The CDR3 has 14 amino acids. Germline assignment: CDR1 SGHDN and CDR2 FVKESK. CDR3 bases: TGTGCCAGCAACAGGCGGGGTGCTAATGAAAAACTGTTTTTT. It encodes CASNRRGANEKLFF.

V is TRBV27 and J is TRBJ2-3, with no clear D. Looked up from germline, CDR1 is MNHEY and CDR2 is SMNVEV (reference sequence). Trimming shortened V by 8 bases and J by 11 bases, and 8 bases separated the two germline ends. This CDR3 is built from 9 residues. The CDR3 DNA sequence: TGTGCCAGCCCTGTCGGGCAGTATTTT. Its translation: CASPVGQYF.

This chain joins TRBV7-2 and TRBJ2-7; 13 bases are shared with TRBD2. The CDR3 covers 15 residues. Germline trimming cut 1 base from V and 7 bases from J; bases unmatched to any gene: 4. Germline assignment: CDR1 SGHTA and CDR2 FQGNSA. CDR3 coding DNA: TGTGCCAGCAGCTTAGTACTAGCGGGAGGGCATGAGCAGTACTTC. It is translated as CASSLVLAGGHEQYF.